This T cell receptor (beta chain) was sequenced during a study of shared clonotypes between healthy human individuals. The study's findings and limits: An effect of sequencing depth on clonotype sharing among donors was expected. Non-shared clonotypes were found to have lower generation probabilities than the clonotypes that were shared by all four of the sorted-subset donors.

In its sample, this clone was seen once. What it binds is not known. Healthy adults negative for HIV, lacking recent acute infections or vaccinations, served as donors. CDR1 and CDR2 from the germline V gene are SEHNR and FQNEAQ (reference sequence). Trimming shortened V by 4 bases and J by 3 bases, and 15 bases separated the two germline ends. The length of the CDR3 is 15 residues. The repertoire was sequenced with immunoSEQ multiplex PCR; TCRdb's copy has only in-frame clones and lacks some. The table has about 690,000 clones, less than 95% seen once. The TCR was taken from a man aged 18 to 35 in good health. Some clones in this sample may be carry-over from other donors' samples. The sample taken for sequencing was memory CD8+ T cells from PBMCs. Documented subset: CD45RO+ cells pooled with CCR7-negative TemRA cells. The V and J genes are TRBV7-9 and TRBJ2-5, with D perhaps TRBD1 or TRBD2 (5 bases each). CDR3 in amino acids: CASSWPRDGEETQYF. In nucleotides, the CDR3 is TGTGCCAGCAGCTGGCCCCGGGACGGAGAAGAGACCCAGTACTTC.